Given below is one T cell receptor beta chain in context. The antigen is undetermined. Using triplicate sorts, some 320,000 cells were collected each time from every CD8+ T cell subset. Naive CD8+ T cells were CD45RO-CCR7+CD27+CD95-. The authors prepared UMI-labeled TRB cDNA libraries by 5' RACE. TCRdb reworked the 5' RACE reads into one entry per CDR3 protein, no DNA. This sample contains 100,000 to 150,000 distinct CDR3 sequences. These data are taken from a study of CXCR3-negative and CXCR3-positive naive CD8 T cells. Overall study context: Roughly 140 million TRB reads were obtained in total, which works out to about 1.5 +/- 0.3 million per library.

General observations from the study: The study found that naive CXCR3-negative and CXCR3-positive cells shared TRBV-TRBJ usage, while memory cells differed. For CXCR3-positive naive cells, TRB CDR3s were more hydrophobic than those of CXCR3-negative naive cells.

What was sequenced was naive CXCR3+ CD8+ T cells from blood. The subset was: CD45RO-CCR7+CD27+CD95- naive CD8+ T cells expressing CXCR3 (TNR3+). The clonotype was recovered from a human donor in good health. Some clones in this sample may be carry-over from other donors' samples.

This chain's CDR3 is CASSLSFPAGGPGADTQYF. V usage is TRBV11-3 and J usage is TRBJ2-3; absent DNA, TCRdb's TRBD2 call cannot be checked. Germline CDR1 is SGHNT and CDR2 is YENEEA. The CDR3 has 19 amino acids.